The rows below give T cell receptor beta chains drawn from one sample of a study of blood T cells in healthy people across ages. TCRdb re-derived calls from the 5' RACE reads in MiXCR, one entry per CDR3 protein. The sample gives about a million distinct CDR3 sequences, 51% of which show up once; roughly a fifth is in the top ten. Sequenced sample: blood. The origin of the receptors is a woman aged 55-69 years in good health. The CDR3 runs from the conserved cysteine through the conserved F or W. The D gene is left open where the match is weak. Size is omitted from some rows. Given values are once, few, many or a class for expanded clones.

D,J,V,size,DNA,CDR3
-,TRBJ1-6,TRBV20-1,many,TGCAGTGCCCCGGCTCCCACAGGGTATAATTCACCCCTCCACTTT,CSAPAPTGYNSPLHF
-,TRBJ1-1,TRBV4-1,-,TGCGCCAGCAGCCAACCGGGACTATTGAACACTGAAGCTTTCTTT,CASSQPGLLNTEAFF
-,TRBJ2-4,TRBV15,-,TGTGCCACCAGCAGTACGACCAAAAACATTCAGTACTTC,CATSSTTKNIQYF
TRBD2,TRBJ2-7,TRBV2,-,TGTGCCAGCATTGGGGGAGGGTCCCACGAGCAGTACTTC,CASIGGGSHEQYF
TRBD2,TRBJ2-1,TRBV7-9,-,TGTGCCAGCAGCTTAGGCGAAGGACTAGCGGAGGAGTACAATGAGCAGTTCTTC,CASSLGEGLAEEYNEQFF
-,TRBJ2-1,TRBV18,-,TGTGCCAGCACGCTGGGATTCGGGCACAATGAGCAGTTCTTC,CASTLGFGHNEQFF
-,TRBJ1-5,TRBV12-3/TRBV12-4,few,TGTGCCAGCAGTTTAGATGGGGGAGGCAATCAGCCCCAGCATTTT,CASSLDGGGNQPQHF
-,TRBJ2-7,TRBV4-2,-,TGTGCCAGCAGCCAAGAGCTGGGTTGGGCCTACGAGCAGTACTTC,CASSQELGWAYEQYF
-,TRBJ1-6,TRBV9,-,TGTGCCAGCAGCGTCCCTGGGAATAATTCACCCCTCCACTTT,CASSVPGNNSPLHF
TRBD2,TRBJ2-7,TRBV30,-,TGTGCCTGGAGTGTACGGGGAGGGCGCGAGCAGTACTTC,CAWSVRGGREQYF
TRBD1,TRBJ1-1,TRBV20-1,few,TGCAGTGCCCCAGGGGGCGCGAGTCGGGTTAACACTGAAGCTTTCTTT,CSAPGGASRVNTEAFF
TRBD2,TRBJ2-2,TRBV12-3/TRBV12-4,-,TGTGCCAGCAGTTTAGAGGTAGCGGGAGTGGGGGAGCTGTTTTTT,CASSLEVAGVGELFF
-,TRBJ2-1,TRBV7-2,few,TGTGCCAGCAGCTTATTTGGTGCAAACAATGAGCAGTTCTTC,CASSLFGANNEQFF
-,TRBJ2-5,TRBV6-1,-,TGTGCCAGCAGTCGCCGGACAGGGAGGTTAGCGGGAGTCACAGAGACCCAGTACTTC,CASSRRTGRLAGVTETQYF
-,TRBJ2-5,TRBV6-5,-,TGTGCCAGCAGGGGACCGGGCGGGCAGTACTTC,CASRGPGGQYF
TRBD1,TRBJ1-5,TRBV20-1,few,TGCAGTGTGACCCGGGACAGTAATCAGCCCCAGCATTTT,CSVTRDSNQPQHF
TRBD2,TRBJ2-5,TRBV29-1,-,TGCAGCGGGACTAGCGGGAGGGCCCGGGGTGAGACCCAGAACTTC,CSGTSGRARGETQNF
-,TRBJ2-4,TRBV28,few,TGTGCCAGCACTACCTCGCCGGGACATCAGTACTTC,CASTTSPGHQYF
TRBD1,TRBJ2-7,TRBV7-8,-,TGTGCCAGCAGGCTTATACAGGGGTACTACGAGCAGTACTTC,CASRLIQGYYEQYF
-,TRBJ1-5,TRBV20-1,-,TGCAGTGCTAGTATCTTGGGAGGACAGTATCAGCCCCAGCATTTT,CSASILGGQYQPQHF
TRBD1,TRBJ2-6,TRBV25-1,-,TGTGCCAGCAGCCGGGACAGGGTATCCTCTGGGGCCAACGTCCTGACTTTC,CASSRDRVSSGANVLTF
-,TRBJ2-7,TRBV12-3/TRBV12-4,few,TGTGCCAGCAGTTTAGACCTCGACGGTCAGGGATCCTACGAGCAGTACTTC,CASSLDLDGQGSYEQYF
-,TRBJ2-1,TRBV29-1,-,TGCAGCTCTGGGGAGGGGGGTCGGGGGCAGTTCTTC,CSSGEGGRGQFF
TRBD2,TRBJ2-3,TRBV6-5,-,TGTGCCAGCAGCCTGGCTAGCGGGAGTGCGGTAGATACGCAGTATTTT,CASSLASGSAVDTQYF
-,TRBJ2-6,TRBV3-1,few,TGTGCCAGCAGTGACATCGGTGCCTCTGGGGCCAACGTCCTGACTTTC,CASSDIGASGANVLTF
-,TRBJ2-3,TRBV9,-,TGTGCCAGCAGCGTGGATTCACGACGCACAGATACGCAGTATTTT,CASSVDSRRTDTQYF
-,TRBJ2-1,TRBV6-1,few,TGTGCCAGCAGTGAATTAGCGGCCTGGCAGCAGTTCTTC,CASSELAAWQQFF
-,TRBJ2-7,TRBV7-3,few,TGTGCCAGCAGCTTAAATGGGGGAGCGTACGAGCAGTACTTC,CASSLNGGAYEQYF
-,TRBJ2-7,TRBV20-1,-,TGCAGTGCTACCTACAGGGGGACTACCTACGAGCAGTACTTC,CSATYRGTTYEQYF
-,TRBJ2-1,TRBV4-2,few,TGTGCCAGCAGCCAACAGAGGGGGGATGAGCAGTTCTTC,CASSQQRGDEQFF
-,TRBJ2-7,TRBV28,-,TGTGCCAGCAGTTTTGGTCCAGGGTCTACCTACGAGCAGTACTTC,CASSFGPGSTYEQYF
-,TRBJ2-1,TRBV7-9,few,TGTGCCAGCAGCTTATCGTCGTTTTCCTACAATGAGCAGTTCTTC,CASSLSSFSYNEQFF
-,TRBJ1-2,TRBV3-1,-,TGTGCCAGCAGCCACCGAACTGCGGCAGATGGCTACACCTTC,CASSHRTAADGYTF
-,TRBJ1-5,TRBV6-2/TRBV6-3,-,TGTGCCAGCATGACAGGTCCTGAGCCCCAGCATTTT,CASMTGPEPQHF
-,TRBJ2-1,TRBV7-9,-,TGTGCCAGCAGCTGGGGTGTCGGGGAGCAGTTCTTC,CASSWGVGEQFF
TRBD2,TRBJ2-7,TRBV5-1,few,TGCGCCAGCAGCTTGGATCCTAGCGGGAGCTACGAGCAGTACTTC,CASSLDPSGSYEQYF
-,TRBJ2-1,TRBV4-1,-,TGCGCCAGCAGCCGTCTTGGGGCGACCTCGTACAATGAGCAGTTCTTC,CASSRLGATSYNEQFF
-,TRBJ2-5,TRBV5-5,few,TGTGCCAGCAGCCTTGACCCGGATACGACAGGCCTCCAAGAGACCCAGTACTTC,CASSLDPDTTGLQETQYF